What follows describes a single T cell receptor (beta chain). The CDR3 length is 14 residues. Germline CDR1 MNHEY, CDR2 SMNVEV (reference sequence). The V end was cut by 3 bases, the J end by 2 bases, with 9 bases between. This table comes from immunoSEQ multiplex PCR, and its TCRdb copy is limited to in-frame clones, with some not included. In the table there are about 120,000 clones, around 87% of which are singletons. These data originate in a study of blood T cell repertoires in COVID-19. At the level of the study: Sources were T cells, B-cell-depleted T cells, or PBMCs; the material itself was cDNA or gDNA.

The TCR was taken from a man aged 70-80 years with active or convalescent COVID-19. This chain uses TRBV27 with TRBJ2-3; tentatively, D is TRBD2 (5 bases). Input material: peripheral blood. The CDR3 is CASSLDSYTDTQYF. The CDR3 nucleotides are TGTGCCAGCAGTTTGGACTCATACACAGATACGCAGTATTTT.